Each of the 16 T cell receptor beta chains below was sequenced from the same sample in a study of T cells in Graves' hyperthyroidism and ophthalmopathy. Amplification yielded TCR beta CDR3 regions, with RNA transcripts as the source. RT-PCR in the first round (using the HTBI primer set) targeted the TCR CDR3. Via MiXCR, TCRdb re-called the multiplex PCR reads, giving one row per CDR3 protein. The sample carries some 320,000 distinct CDR3 sequences, roughly 13% recorded once. Sequencing was done on a sample of blood. The source is a woman aged 40 to 50 with Graves' ophthalmopathy.

The sample holds a few counts of this clonotype. The chain has TRBV3-1 and TRBJ2-7, with 9 nucleotides matching TRBD2. V shed 0 bases, J shed 3 bases, and the junction held 6 bases outside the gene matches. Germline CDR1 is LGHDT and CDR2 is YNNKEL (reference sequence). The CDR3 covers 16 residues. The CDR3 DNA sequence: TGTGCCAGCAGCCAAGATGTAATAGCGGGAGTCTACGAGCAGTACTTC. Amino acid sequence: CASSQDVIAGVYEQYF.

This clonotype was counted at least ten times. This sequence joins TRBV28 and TRBJ1-2; TRBD1 aligns across 10 bases. The CDR3 has 15 residues. Losses at the gene ends were 3 bases for V and 1 base for J; bases not matched to a gene: 2. The germline CDR1 and CDR2 sequences are MDHEN and SYDVKM. The chain's CDR3 is CASSFGQGDNYGYTF. The CDR3 DNA is TGTGCCAGCAGTTTTGGACAGGGGGATAACTATGGCTACACCTTC.

Ten or more counts support this clonotype. The chain uses TRBV28 and TRBJ1-1; perhaps TRBD1 as D (5 bases). The germline V and J ends were trimmed by 5 bases and 5 bases, with 9 bases remaining between them. The CDR3 runs 12 residues. Germline V gives CDR1 MDHEN, CDR2 SYDVKM. The chain's CDR3 is CASSVRVTEAFF. CDR3 coding DNA: TGTGCCAGCAGTGTCAGGGTTACTGAAGCTTTCTTT.

There are many counts of this clonotype. V and J are TRBV20-1 and TRBJ1-2; 9 bases are shared with TRBD1. Trimming cost V 6 bases and J 8 bases; bases outside gene matches: 7. The CDR3 has 12 residues. Germline CDR1 and CDR2: DFQATT and SNEGSKA (reference sequence). The CDR3 DNA reads TGCAGTGCCGAACAGGGGGCAGGCGGCTACACCTTC. It is translated as CSAEQGAGGYTF.

This clonotype was observed at least ten times. The chain is built from TRBV20-1 and TRBJ2-1; TRBD2 matches 14 bases. The CDR3 extends over 16 amino acids. Germline V gene sequence: CDR1 DFQATT, CDR2 SNEGSKA (reference sequence). The V segment lost 3 bases and the J segment 5 bases; nucleotides outside the gene matches: 6. The CDR3 coding sequence is TGCAGTGCTAGGGAGGGACTAGCGGGAGTTGACAATGAGCAGTTCTTC. This translates into CSAREGLAGVDNEQFF.

This clonotype has at least ten counts. The chain couples TRBV6-1 to TRBJ2-7; D remains unclear. The V gene lost 5 bases and the J gene lost 1 base, with 9 bases spanning the gap. Per germline, CDR1 MNHNS and CDR2 SASEGT. The CDR3 is made up of 13 amino acids. CDR3 sequence (DNA): TGTGCCAGCAGTTCTTCTCGTTCCTACGAGCAGTACTTC. As protein: CASSSSRSYEQYF.

In its sample, this clonotype was seen many times. This chain uses TRBV5-4 with TRBJ2-1, with TRBD1 identical over 8 bases. The CDR3 extends over 16 amino acids. The junction had 13 bases not matched to a gene; V was cut back by 4 bases and J by 7 bases. Looked up from germline, CDR1 is SGHNT and CDR2 is YYREEE (reference sequence). The CDR3 here is CASSRRSQGAKNEQFF. The CDR3 DNA reads TGTGCCAGCAGCAGACGCTCCCAGGGGGCTAAAAATGAGCAGTTCTTC. Full variable domain (missing parts from reference TRBV5-4 and TRBJ2-1): ETGVTQSPTHLIKTRGQQVTLRCSSQSGHNTVSWYQQALGQGPQFIFQYYREEENGRGNFPPRFSGLQFPNYSSELNVNALELDDSALYLCASSRRSQGAKNEQFFGPGTRLTVL.

This clonotype was seen repeatedly, ten times or more. V gene TRBV7-9 combines with J gene TRBJ1-5, with a possible D match to TRBD1 (5 bases). CDR1 and CDR2 (germline): SEHNR, FQNEAQ (reference sequence). The CDR3 spans 17 residues. The V gene lost 2 bases and the J gene lost 6 bases, with 20 bases spanning the gap. DNA for the CDR3: TGTGCCAGCAGCTTATACTTGGGGGGTAGCGAGGTTCAGCCCCAGCATTTT. Translation: CASSLYLGGSEVQPQHF.

This clonotype was detected a few times. V is TRBV25-1 and J is TRBJ2-1; no reliable D call. The CDR3 runs to 14 residues. CDR1 and CDR2 from the germline V gene are MGHDK and SYGVNS. With 5 bases removed from V and 5 bases from J, the gap between germline ends came to 13 bases. The CDR3 reads CASSTRQLNNEQFF. CDR3 DNA sequence: TGTGCCAGCAGTACCAGGCAACTAAACAATGAGCAGTTCTTC.

This clonotype has ten or more counts. The rearrangement joins TRBV2 to TRBJ2-2; 8 nucleotides line up with TRBD2. This CDR3 spans 16 amino acids. The V gene end was trimmed by 8 bases and the J gene end by 1 base; junction bases not matched to a gene: 9. CDR1 is SNHLY and CDR2 is FYNNEI in the germline V gene. CDR3 DNA: TGTGCCAGCCGGAAGTCGGGAGGGAGGAACACCGGGGAGCTGTTTTTT. Translation: CASRKSGGRNTGELFF.

The chain recombines TRBV20-1 with TRBJ1-2; D call uncertain. Trimming cost V 4 bases and J 7 bases, with 16 bases left between them. Germline loops: CDR1 DFQATT, CDR2 SNEGSKA (reference sequence). CDR3 size: 13 residues. CDR3 sequence: CSAKNLEGLGYTF. The CDR3 DNA reads as TGCAGTGCTAAAAACTTGGAAGGCCTTGGCTACACCTTC.

This clonotype was counted between two and nine times. The chain is built from TRBV19 and TRBJ1-2; 9 positions match TRBD1. CDR3 size: 16 residues. After removal of 7 bases from V and 6 bases from J, the junction contained 15 bases not matched to a gene. Germline CDR1 is LNHDA and CDR2 is SQIVND (reference sequence). The CDR3 region is CASNPGQGRPGDGYTF. CDR3 nucleotides: TGTGCCAGTAATCCGGGACAGGGACGTCCGGGGGATGGCTACACCTTC.

This clonotype showed up just a few times. The chain is built from TRBV28 and TRBJ2-7, with D possibly called TRBD1 or TRBD2 (6 bases each). The CDR3 loop spans 15 amino acids. CDR1 and CDR2 from the germline V gene are MDHEN and SYDVKM. Deletions cut 3 bases from V and 4 bases from J, with 16 bases between. The CDR3 spells CASSFDAGGAYEQYF. The CDR3 bases are TGTGCCAGCAGTTTTGACGCCGGGGGCGCTTACGAGCAGTACTTC.

This clonotype was counted ten times or more. This chain links TRBV3-1 with TRBJ1-2, with D uncertain. CDR1 and CDR2 from the germline V gene are LGHDT and YNNKEL (reference sequence). The CDR3 has 13 amino acids. Between the trimmed V and J ends, which lost 0 bases and 6 bases, there was a span of 8 bases. The CDR3 region has the DNA TGTGCCAGCAGCCAAGATCCCTCAGATGGCTACACCTTC. Translating gives CASSQDPSDGYTF.

The rearrangement uses TRBV20-1 and TRBJ2-3; 8 nucleotides align to TRBD2. This CDR3 region has 16 residues. Per germline, CDR1 DFQATT and CDR2 SNEGSKA (reference sequence). V shed 0 bases, J shed 4 bases, and the junction held 9 bases outside the gene matches. The CDR3 DNA sequence: TGCAGTGCTAGAGATCTCCGGGGGGGCCGCCCAGATACGCAGTATTTT. Residues: CSARDLRGGRPDTQYF.

The genes are TRBV7-9 and TRBJ2-5, with 11 nucleotides matching TRBD2. The junction had 10 bases not matched to a gene; V was cut back by 3 bases and J by 1 base. CDR1 and CDR2 (germline): SEHNR, FQNEAQ (reference sequence). CDR3 length: 18 amino acids. CDR3 in DNA: TGTGCCAGCAGCTTTGTTACGCTAGCGGGAGGCCTCCAAGAGACCCAGTACTTC. Amino acid sequence: CASSFVTLAGGLQETQYF.